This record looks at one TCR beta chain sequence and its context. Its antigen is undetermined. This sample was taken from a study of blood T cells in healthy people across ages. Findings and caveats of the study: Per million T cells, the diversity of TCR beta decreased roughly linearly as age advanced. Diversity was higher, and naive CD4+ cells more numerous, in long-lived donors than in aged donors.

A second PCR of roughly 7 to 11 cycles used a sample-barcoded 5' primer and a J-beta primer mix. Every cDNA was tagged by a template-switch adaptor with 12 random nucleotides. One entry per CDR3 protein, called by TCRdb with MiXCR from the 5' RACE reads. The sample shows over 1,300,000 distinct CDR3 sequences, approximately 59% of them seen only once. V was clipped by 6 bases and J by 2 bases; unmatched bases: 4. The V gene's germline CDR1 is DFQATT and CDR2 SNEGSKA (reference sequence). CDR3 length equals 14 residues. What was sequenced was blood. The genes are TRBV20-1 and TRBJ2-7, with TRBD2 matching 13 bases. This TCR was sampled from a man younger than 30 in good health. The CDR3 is CSAATSGRAYEQYF. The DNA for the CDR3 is TGCAGTGCAGCTACTAGCGGGAGGGCCTACGAGCAGTACTTC.